This T cell receptor beta chain was captured by sequencing in a study of cytomegalovirus exposure and HLA in healthy donors. CDR3 length: 15 amino acids. V trimming: 0 bases; J trimming: 8 bases; junction bases outside the gene matches: 6. The germline V gene has CDR1 SGHRS and CDR2 YFSETQ. Details on this clone: Its specificity is not known.

Regarding the study as a whole: TCR beta chain V- and J-gene trimming was linked, in a later analysis, to a missense variant in DCLRE1C.

Vbeta (60) and Jbeta (13) primers were used in the PCR. TCRdb keeps only in-frame clones here, not all; method: immunoSEQ multiplex PCR. The profile shows approximately 110,000 clones, approximately 80% of them singletons. The sequenced material came from PBMCs. This TCR was sampled from a woman aged 25 to 45 in good health and CMV-seropositive. The J gene is TRBJ2-1, the V gene TRBV5-1; 9 bases align to TRBD2. CDR3 DNA: TGCGCCAGCAGCTTGGTTCTAGCGGGACAAGATGAGCAGTTCTTC. This encodes CASSLVLAGQDEQFF.